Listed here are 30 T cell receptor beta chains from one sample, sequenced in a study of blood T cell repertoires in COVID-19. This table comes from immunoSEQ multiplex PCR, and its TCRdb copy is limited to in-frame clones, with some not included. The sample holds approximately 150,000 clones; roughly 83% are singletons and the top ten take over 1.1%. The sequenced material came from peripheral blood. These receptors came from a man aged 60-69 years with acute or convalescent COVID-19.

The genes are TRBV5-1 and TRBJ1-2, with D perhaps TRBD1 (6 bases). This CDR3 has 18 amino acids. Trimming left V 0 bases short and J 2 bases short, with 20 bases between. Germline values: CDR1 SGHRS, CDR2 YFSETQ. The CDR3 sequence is CASSLASGTPFANYGYTF. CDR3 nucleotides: TGCGCCAGCAGCTTGGCCTCGGGGACACCTTTCGCGAACTATGGCTACACCTTC.

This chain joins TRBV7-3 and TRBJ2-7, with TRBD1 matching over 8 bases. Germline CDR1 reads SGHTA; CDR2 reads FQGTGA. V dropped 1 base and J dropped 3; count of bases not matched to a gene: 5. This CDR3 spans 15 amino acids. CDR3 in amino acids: CASSLSPGGNYEQYF. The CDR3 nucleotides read TGTGCCAGCAGCTTAAGTCCAGGGGGCAACTACGAGCAGTACTTC.

The CDR3 loop is CASSLGGFTEAFF. CDR3 bases: TGCGCCAGCAGCTTGGGGGGCTTCACTGAAGCTTTCTTT. The chain carries TRBV5-1 and TRBJ1-1; a possible D gene is TRBD1 (5 bases). V lost 0 bases and J lost 4, with 7 bases in between. This CDR3 has 13 residues. Germline values: CDR1 SGHRS, CDR2 YFSETQ.

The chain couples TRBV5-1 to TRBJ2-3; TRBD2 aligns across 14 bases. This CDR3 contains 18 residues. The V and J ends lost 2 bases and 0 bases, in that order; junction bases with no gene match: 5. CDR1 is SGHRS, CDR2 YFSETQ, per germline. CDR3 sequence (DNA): TGCGCCAGCAGCTTTAGACTAGCGGGGGGGTCTAGCACAGATACGCAGTATTTT. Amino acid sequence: CASSFRLAGGSSTDTQYF.

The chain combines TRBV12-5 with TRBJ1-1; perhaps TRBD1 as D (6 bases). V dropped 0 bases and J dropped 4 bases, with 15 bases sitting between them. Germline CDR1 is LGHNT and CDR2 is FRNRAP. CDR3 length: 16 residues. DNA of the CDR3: TGTGCTAGTGGTTTGGTAGTGGTAGGGGGGGGCACTGAAGCTTTCTTT. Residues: CASGLVVVGGGTEAFF.

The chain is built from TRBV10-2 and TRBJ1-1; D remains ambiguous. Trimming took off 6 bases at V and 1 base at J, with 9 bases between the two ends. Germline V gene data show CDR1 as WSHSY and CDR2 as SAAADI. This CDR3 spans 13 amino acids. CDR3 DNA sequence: TGCGCCAGCAGCGAGACACGGAACACTGAAGCTTTCTTT. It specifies CASSETRNTEAFF.

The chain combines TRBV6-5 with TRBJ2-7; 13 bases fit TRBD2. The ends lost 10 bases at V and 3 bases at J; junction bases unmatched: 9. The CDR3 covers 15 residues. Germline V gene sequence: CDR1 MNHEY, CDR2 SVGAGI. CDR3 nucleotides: TGTGCCATCACCAAAGGACTAGCGGGGGTCTACGAGCAGTACTTC. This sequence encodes CAITKGLAGVYEQYF.

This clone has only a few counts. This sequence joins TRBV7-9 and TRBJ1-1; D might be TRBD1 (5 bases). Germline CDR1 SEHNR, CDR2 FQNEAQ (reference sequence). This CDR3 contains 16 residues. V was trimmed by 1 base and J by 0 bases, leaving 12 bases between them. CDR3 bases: TGTGCCAGCAGCTTAGATTCAGGGTACATGAACACTGAAGCTTTCTTT. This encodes CASSLDSGYMNTEAFF.

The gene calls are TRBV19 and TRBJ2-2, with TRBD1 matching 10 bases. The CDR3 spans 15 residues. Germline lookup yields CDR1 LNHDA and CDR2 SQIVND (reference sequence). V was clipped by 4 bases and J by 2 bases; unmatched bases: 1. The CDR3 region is CASSRTGGNTGELFF. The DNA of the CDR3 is TGTGCCAGTAGTAGGACAGGGGGTAACACCGGGGAGCTGTTTTTT.

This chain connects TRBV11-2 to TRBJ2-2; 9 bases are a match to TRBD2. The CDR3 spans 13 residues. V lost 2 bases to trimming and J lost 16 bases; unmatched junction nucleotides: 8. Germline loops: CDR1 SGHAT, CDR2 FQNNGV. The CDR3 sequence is CASSLLAGGLGFF. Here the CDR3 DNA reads TGTGCCAGCAGCTTATTGGCGGGAGGGCTGGGGTTTTTT.

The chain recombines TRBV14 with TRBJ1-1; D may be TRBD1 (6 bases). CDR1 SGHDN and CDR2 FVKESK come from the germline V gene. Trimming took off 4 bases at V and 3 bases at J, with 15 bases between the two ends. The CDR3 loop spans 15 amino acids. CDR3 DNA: TGTGCCAGCAGCCCCAACAGGGCGGTAGACACTGAAGCTTTCTTT. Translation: CASSPNRAVDTEAFF.

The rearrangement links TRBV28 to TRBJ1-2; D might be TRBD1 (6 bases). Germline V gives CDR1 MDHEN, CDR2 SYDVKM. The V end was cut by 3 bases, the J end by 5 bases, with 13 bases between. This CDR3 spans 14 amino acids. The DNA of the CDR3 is TGTGCCAGCAGTTTCAGGGGCGCAAGGTATGGCTACACCTTC. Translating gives CASSFRGARYGYTF.

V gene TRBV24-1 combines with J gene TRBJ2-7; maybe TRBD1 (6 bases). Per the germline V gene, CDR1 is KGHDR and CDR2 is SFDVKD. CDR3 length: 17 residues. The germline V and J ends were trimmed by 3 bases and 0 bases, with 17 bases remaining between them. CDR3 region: CATSDTPGRDNSYEQYF. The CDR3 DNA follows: TGTGCCACCAGTGATACCCCGGGACGGGACAACTCCTACGAGCAGTACTTC.

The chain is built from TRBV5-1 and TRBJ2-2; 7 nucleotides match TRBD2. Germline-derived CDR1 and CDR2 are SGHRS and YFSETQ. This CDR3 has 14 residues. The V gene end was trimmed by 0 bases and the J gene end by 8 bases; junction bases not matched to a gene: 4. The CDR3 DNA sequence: TGCGCCAGCAGCTTGGAGCGGGGTTTAGGGGAGCTGTTTTTT. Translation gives CASSLERGLGELFF.

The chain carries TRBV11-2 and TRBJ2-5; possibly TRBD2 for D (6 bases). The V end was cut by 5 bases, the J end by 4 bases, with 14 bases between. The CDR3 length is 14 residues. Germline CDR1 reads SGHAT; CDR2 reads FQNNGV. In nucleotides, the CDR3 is TGTGCCAGCAGCCTAGGGGCCGGGAGAGAGACCCAGTACTTC. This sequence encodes CASSLGAGRETQYF.

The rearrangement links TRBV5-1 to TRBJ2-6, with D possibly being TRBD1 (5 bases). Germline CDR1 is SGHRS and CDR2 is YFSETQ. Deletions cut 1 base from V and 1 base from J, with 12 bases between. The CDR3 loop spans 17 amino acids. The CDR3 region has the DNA TGCGCCAGCAGCTTGACGCAGGGCCAATCTGGGGCCAACGTCCTGACTTTC. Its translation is CASSLTQGQSGANVLTF.

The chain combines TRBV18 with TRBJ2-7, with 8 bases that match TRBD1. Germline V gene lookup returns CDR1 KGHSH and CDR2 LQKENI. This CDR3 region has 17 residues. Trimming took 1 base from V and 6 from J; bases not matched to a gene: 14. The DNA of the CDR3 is TGTGCCAGCTCACCACGGGGGCAATACAGGGGGAGTGGCGAGCAGTACTTC. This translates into CASSPRGQYRGSGEQYF.

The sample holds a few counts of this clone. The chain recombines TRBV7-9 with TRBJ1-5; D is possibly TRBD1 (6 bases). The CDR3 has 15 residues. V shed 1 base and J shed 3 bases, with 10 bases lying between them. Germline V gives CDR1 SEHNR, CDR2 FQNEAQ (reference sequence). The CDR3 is CASSLEGGFNQPQHF. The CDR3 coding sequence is TGTGCCAGCAGCTTAGAAGGGGGATTCAATCAGCCCCAGCATTTT.

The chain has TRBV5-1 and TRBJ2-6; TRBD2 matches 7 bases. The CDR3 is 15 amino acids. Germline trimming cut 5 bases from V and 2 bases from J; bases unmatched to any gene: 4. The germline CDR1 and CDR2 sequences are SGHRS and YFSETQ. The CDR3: CASRTSPTGANVLTF. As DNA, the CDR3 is TGCGCCAGCAGGACTAGCCCAACTGGGGCCAACGTCCTGACTTTC.

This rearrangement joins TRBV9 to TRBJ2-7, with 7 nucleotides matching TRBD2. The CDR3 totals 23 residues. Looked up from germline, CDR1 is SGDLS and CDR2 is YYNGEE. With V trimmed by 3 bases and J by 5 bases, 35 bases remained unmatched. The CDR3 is CASSALLAWGGPRPPTKQNEQYF. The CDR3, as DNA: TGTGCCAGCAGCGCCCTGCTAGCGTGGGGGGGACCCCGACCGCCCACAAAACAGAACGAGCAGTACTTC.

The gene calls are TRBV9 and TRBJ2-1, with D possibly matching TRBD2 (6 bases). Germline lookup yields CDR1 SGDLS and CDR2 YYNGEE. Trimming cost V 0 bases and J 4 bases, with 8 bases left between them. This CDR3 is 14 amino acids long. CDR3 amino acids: CASSVAGDYNEQFF. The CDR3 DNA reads TGTGCCAGCAGCGTAGCGGGGGATTACAATGAGCAGTTCTTC.

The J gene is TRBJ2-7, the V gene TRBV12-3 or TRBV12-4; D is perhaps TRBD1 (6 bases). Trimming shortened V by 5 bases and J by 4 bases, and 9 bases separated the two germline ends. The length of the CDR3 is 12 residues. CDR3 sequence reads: CASSHRVYEQYF. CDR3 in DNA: TGTGCCAGCAGTCACAGGGTTTACGAGCAGTACTTC.

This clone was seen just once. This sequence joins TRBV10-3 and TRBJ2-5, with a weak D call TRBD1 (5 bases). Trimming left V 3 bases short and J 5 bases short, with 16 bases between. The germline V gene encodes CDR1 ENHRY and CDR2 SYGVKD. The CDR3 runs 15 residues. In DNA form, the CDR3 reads TGTGCCATCAGTGATGGGGCCCAAGTGTACGAGACCCAGTACTTC. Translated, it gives CAISDGAQVYETQYF.

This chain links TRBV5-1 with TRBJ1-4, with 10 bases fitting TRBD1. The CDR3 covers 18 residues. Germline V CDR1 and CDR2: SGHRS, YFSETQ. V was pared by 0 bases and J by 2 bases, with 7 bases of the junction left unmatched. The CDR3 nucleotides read TGCGCCAGCAGCTTGGTTCCAAGACAGGGGGCTACTAATGAAAAACTGTTTTTT. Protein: CASSLVPRQGATNEKLFF.

DNA for the CDR3: TGTGCCAGCAGAAAGGGACAGGGACTCACTGAAGCTTTCTTT. Translation gives CASRKGQGLTEAFF. This sequence joins TRBV6-1 and TRBJ1-1; 9 bases are shared with TRBD1. Germline V gene data show CDR1 as MNHNS and CDR2 as SASEGT. The CDR3 is 14 residues long. The V gene end was trimmed by 6 bases and the J gene end by 4 bases; junction bases not matched to a gene: 6.

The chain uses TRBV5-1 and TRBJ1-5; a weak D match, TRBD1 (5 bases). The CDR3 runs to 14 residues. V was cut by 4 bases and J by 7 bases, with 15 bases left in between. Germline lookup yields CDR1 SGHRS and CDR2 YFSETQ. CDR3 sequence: CASSPTGGGQPQHF. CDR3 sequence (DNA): TGCGCCAGCAGCCCGACCGGGGGAGGACAGCCCCAGCATTTT. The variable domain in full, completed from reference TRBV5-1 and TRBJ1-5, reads KAGVTQTPRYLIKTRGQQVTLSCSPISGHRSVSWYQQTPGQGLQFLFEYFSETQRNKGNFPGRFSGRQFSNSRSEMNVSTLELGDSALYLCASSPTGGGQPQHFGDGTRLSIL.

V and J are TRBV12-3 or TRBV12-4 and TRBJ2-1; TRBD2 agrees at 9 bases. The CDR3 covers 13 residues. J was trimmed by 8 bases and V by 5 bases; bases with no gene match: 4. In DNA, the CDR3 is TGTGCCAGCAGTACGGGACTAGCCTATGAGCAGTTCTTC. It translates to CASSTGLAYEQFF.

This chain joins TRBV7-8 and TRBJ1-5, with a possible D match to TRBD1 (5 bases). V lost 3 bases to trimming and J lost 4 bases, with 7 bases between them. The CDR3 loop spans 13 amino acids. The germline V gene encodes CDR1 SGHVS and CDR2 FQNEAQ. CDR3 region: CASSLGLNQPQHF. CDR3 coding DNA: TGTGCCAGCAGCTTGGGGCTAAATCAGCCCCAGCATTTT. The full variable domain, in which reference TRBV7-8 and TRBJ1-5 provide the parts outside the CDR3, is GAGVSQSPRYKVAKRGQDVALRCDPISGHVSLFWYQQALGQGPEFLTYFQNEAQLDKSGLPSDRFFAERPEGSVSTLKIQRTQQEDSAVYLCASSLGLNQPQHFGDGTRLSIL.

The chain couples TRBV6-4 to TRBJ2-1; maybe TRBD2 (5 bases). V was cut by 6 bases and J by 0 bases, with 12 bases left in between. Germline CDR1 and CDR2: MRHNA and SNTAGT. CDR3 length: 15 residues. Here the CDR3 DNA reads TGTGCCAGCAGCCGAGAGGGTGGCTCCTACAATGAGCAGTTCTTC. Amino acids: CASSREGGSYNEQFF.

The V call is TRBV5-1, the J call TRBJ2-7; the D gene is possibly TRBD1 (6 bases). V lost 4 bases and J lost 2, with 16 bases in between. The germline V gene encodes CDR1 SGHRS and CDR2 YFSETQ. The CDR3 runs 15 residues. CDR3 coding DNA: TGCGCCAGCAGCGGGGACACCGCAAATACCTACGAGCAGTACTTC. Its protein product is CASSGDTANTYEQYF.